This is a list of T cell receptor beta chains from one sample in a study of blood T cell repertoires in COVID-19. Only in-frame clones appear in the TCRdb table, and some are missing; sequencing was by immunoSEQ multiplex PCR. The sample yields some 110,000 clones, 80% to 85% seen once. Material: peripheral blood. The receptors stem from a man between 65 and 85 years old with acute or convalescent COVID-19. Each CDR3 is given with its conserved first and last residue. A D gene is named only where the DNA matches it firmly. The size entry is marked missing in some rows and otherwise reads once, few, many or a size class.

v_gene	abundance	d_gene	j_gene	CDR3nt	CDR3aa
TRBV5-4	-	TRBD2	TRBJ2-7	TGTGCCAGCAGCCCCGCGGGGGGACTAGCGGGTTTCTACGAGCAGTACTTC	CASSPAGGLAGFYEQYF
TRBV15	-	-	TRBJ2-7	TGTGCCACCAGCAGAGATTCCGGGGGAGGGCAGTACTTC	CATSRDSGGGQYF
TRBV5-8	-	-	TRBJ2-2	TGCGCCAGCAGCAAGGGGGACCGCCAGGGCGGGGAGCTGTTTTTT	CASSKGDRQGGELFF
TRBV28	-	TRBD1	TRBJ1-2	TGTGCCAGCAGTTTATGGGCCTTGGACAGGGATAATGGCTACACCTTC	CASSLWALDRDNGYTF
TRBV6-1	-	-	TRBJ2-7	TGTGCCAGCAGTGAAGCCGAACGGGACATCGTCTACGAGCAGTACTTC	CASSEAERDIVYEQYF
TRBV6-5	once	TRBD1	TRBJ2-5	TGTGCCAGCAGTTACTCAACCAGGGGGCTAGAGACCCAGTACTTC	CASSYSTRGLETQYF
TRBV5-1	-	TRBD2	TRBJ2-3	TGCGCCAGCAGCGCCCCCGGGGGGGATACGCAGTATTTT	CASSAPGGDTQYF
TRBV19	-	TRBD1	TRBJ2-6	TGTGCCAGTAGTATCAAGACAGGGCTCTTAGTTTCTGGGGCCAACGTCCTGACTTTC	CASSIKTGLLVSGANVLTF
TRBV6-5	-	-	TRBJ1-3	TGTGCCAGCTGGATGGGCAACACCATATATTTT	CASWMGNTIYF
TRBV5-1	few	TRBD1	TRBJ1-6	TGCGCCAGCCAGGGTACCGGGACAGGGAATTCACCCCTCCACTTT	CASQGTGTGNSPLHF
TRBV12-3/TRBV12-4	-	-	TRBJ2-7	TGTGCCAGCAGTTTGGGCTTGTACGTCCCAGACTTC	CASSLGLYVPDF
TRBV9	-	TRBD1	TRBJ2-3	TGTGCCAGCAGCGTGGGGGGACAGGGGTTATCAGATACGCAGTATTTT	CASSVGGQGLSDTQYF
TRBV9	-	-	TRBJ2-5	TGTGCCAGCAGCGTAGAGGGTGACCCAAGGGGGACCCAGTACTTC	CASSVEGDPRGTQYF
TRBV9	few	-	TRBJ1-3	TGTGCCAGCAGCGTATCAGGGGTAGTAGGAAACACCATATATTTT	CASSVSGVVGNTIYF
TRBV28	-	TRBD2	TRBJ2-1	TGTGCCAGCAGTTTGATTAGCGGGAGCGGTTACAATGAGCAGTTCTTC	CASSLISGSGYNEQFF
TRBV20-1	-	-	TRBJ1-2	TGCAGTGCTAGTCGGGGTGCGGCTAACTATGGCTACACCTTC	CSASRGAANYGYTF
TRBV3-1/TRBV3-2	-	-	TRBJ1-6	TGTGCCAGCAGCCGGCTAGGGGCGCGTAATTCACCCCTCCACTTT	CASSRLGARNSPLHF
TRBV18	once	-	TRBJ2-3	TGTGCCAGCTCACCCGGGGTAGCCCGCACAGATACGCAGTATTTT	CASSPGVARTDTQYF
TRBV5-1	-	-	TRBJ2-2	TGCGCCAGCAGCTCCGCGCTAGCGACCACCGGGGAGCTGTTTTTT	CASSSALATTGELFF
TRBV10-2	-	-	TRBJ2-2	TGCGCCAGCAGTGGATCGAGGAACACCGGGGAGCTGTTTTTT	CASSGSRNTGELFF
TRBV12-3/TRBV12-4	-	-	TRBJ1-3	TGTGCCAGCAGTTACAACTCTGGAAACACCATATATTTT	CASSYNSGNTIYF
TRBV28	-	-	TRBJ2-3	TGTGCCAGCAGTAGTGCAGGTCGATTTCGGGATACGCAGTATTTT	CASSSAGRFRDTQYF
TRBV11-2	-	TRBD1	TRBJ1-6	TGTGCCAGCACCTTCACCGGGACAGGGGGCTCACCCCTCCACTTT	CASTFTGTGGSPLHF
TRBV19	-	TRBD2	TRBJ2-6	TGTGCCAGTAGTCTGCGGACTAGCGGGGGCTCTGGGGCCAACGTCCTGACTTTC	CASSLRTSGGSGANVLTF
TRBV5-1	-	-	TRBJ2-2	TGCGCCAGCAGCTTGTTGGGAGGCACCGGGGAGCTGTTTTTT	CASSLLGGTGELFF
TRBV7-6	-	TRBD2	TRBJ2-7	TGTGCCAGCAGCTTAGTATGGAGTAGCGGGAGGGCCGAGCAGTACTTC	CASSLVWSSGRAEQYF
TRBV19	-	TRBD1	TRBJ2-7	TGTGCCAGTAGTAGAACCCGGGACAGTCTCCCCGGCTACGAGCAGTACTTC	CASSRTRDSLPGYEQYF
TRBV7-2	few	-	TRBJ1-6	TGTGCCAGCAGCCACAGGGAAATCAATTCACCCCTCCACTTT	CASSHREINSPLHF
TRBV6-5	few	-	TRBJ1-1	TGTGCCGTCCGGACAGCGAACACTGAAGCTTTCTTT	CAVRTANTEAFF
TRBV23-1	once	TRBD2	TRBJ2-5	TGCGCCAGCAGTCAAGACACAACTAGCGGGAGGGAAGTGGGAGAGACCCAGTACTTC	CASSQDTTSGREVGETQYF
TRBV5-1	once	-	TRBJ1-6	TGCGCCAGCAGCAACCGGGATGGGAATTCACCCCTCCACTTT	CASSNRDGNSPLHF
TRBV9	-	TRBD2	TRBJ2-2	TGTGCCAGCAGCGTAGCTAGCGGGACGACCGGGGAGCTGTTTTTT	CASSVASGTTGELFF
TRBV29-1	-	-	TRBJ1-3	TGCAGCGTTGAAGAGCGGGGAACCGGAAACACCATATATTTT	CSVEERGTGNTIYF
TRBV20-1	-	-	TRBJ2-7	TGCAGTGCTAGATCACTTAACGAGCAGTACTTC	CSARSLNEQYF
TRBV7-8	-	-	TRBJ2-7	TGTGCCAGCAGCTTAGCTCTCAGACGGGTCGTATCCTACGAGCAGTACTTC	CASSLALRRVVSYEQYF
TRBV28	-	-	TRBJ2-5	TGTGCCAGCAGTTTGAGGGAGACCCAGTACTTC	CASSLRETQYF
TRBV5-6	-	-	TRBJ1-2	TGTGCCAGCAGCTCTGGACTGGTTGGCTACACCTTC	CASSSGLVGYTF
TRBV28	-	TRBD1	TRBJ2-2	TGTGCCAGCTACACAGGGGTGAACACCGGGGAGCTGTTTTTT	CASYTGVNTGELFF
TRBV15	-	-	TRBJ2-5	TGTGCCACCAGCAGAGAGTGGGGGCAAAAGACCCAGTACTTC	CATSREWGQKTQYF
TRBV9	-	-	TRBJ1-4	TGTGCCAGCAGCGTAGCTCCAGGGCTGAATGAAAAACTGTTTTTT	CASSVAPGLNEKLFF
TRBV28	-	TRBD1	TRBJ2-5	TGTGCCAGCAGCAGATCCGGGACAGGGGAAAAGACCCAGTACTTC	CASSRSGTGEKTQYF
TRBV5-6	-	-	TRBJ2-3	TGTGCCAGCAGCCCGGATGGGGGGAGCATCACAGATACGCAGTATTTT	CASSPDGGSITDTQYF
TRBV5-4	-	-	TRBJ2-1	TGTGCCAGCAGCCGCGGGGGCGGCGGGGAGTATGAGCAGTTCTTC	CASSRGGGGEYEQFF
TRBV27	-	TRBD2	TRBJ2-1	TGTGCCAGCAGTTTCAGACTAGCGGCTGGGGGGGGACATGAGCAGTTCTTC	CASSFRLAAGGGHEQFF
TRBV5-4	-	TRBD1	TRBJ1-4	TGTGCCAGCAGCTTTGGACAGGAGGCAGGGGAAAAACTGTTTTTT	CASSFGQEAGEKLFF
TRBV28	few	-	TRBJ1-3	TGTGCCAGCAGTTTATTAGGGGTCATAACGGGGGGCTCTGGAAACACCATATATTTT	CASSLLGVITGGSGNTIYF
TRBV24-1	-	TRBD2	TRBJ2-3	TGTGCCACCAGTGAGTCTAGCGGGGGGGCAAATACGCAGTATTTT	CATSESSGGANTQYF
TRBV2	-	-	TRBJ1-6	TGTGCCAGCAGCCGGGACTCCCGAGGTTGGCCCCTCCACTTT	CASSRDSRGWPLHF
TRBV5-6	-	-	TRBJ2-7	TGTGCCAGCAGCACGCGTCGGGTTCGAGACTCGGGATTTTACGAGCAGTACTTC	CASSTRRVRDSGFYEQYF
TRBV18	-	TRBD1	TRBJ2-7	TGTGCCAGCTCACCATTGACCGGACAGGCCTCCTACGAGCAGTACTTC	CASSPLTGQASYEQYF